Described below is a single TCR beta chain sequence and its context. Its antigen is unknown. No much larger clonotype is one base removed from it; base qualities were not supplied. This entry is derived from a study of shared clonotypes between healthy human individuals (dated by TCRdb to the early 2020s). About the investigation overall: The cohort included a few men and a couple of women between 18 and 49 years of age. To increase sequencing depth and limit assay-specific biases, different laboratories used diverse techniques to prepare libraries and sequence TCR repertoires. To estimate repertoire size and how much clonotypes are shared between individuals, the study performed deep sequencing of blood TCR repertoires from a few healthy adults. For each donor, three plates each were used for CD4 naive and CD4 memory, two plates were used for CD8 naive, and one plate was used for CD8 memory. Between about 0.8 and 9 billion PBMCs per donor were obtained by leukapheresis.

Using the deep immunoSEQ assay, multiplex PCR amplified TCR CDR3 regions from genomic DNA. For each cell subset, the extracted genomic DNA was distributed evenly across all wells of several immunoSEQ 96-well plates, and each plate served as one replicate. For sorted subsets, each replicate PCR was loaded with 200 ng genomic DNA, equivalent to roughly 30,000 T cell genomes. Purified libraries were measured with a Qubit 3.0 fluorometer, size-checked on a Bioanalyzer 2100, and measured again with the KAPA Library Quantification kit. A separate single-read 150-cycle Illumina NextSeq 550 flow cell was used to sequence each immunoSEQ 96-well plate. As for the authors' bioinformatics: The immunoSEQ output contained only junctional sequences without quality scores, so filtering could not match that applied to full-length reads. To assign V/J genes and CDR3, sequences were annotated against IMGT germline references using PyIR, a Python wrapper for IgBLAST v1.9. Reads were removed for weak V/J assignments (E-value above 1e-6), missing CDR3, stop codons, out-of-frame junctions, or ambiguous translated residues. V3J clonotypes were defined as sequences sharing the same inferred V gene, J gene, and CDR3 amino acid sequence. To compute the percentage overlap between repertoires, the number of shared unique clonotypes was divided by the size of the smaller repertoire. Repertoire richness was assessed with RTK rarefaction, the Chao1 estimator, and Recon v2.1 estimates of unobserved clonotypes. OLGA was used to compute generation probabilities for all TCRbeta clonotypes that the gDNA method yielded from a handful of donors. TCRdb took this table from immuneACCESS and kept in-frame rearrangements with V and J called. Such tables lack part of the clones; where checked against another copy, unresolved V genes explain under half of the gap, and the rest is unexplained. The DNA was the basis for D and trimming; V, J and clone size are from that table. The sample has 600,000 to 750,000 clones on record, less than 95% of them singletons. 34% of the sample comes from the top ten.

CDR1 and CDR2 are read off the germline V gene (reference sequence) as LNHNV and YYDKDF. Trimming accounts for 1 base at V and 5 bases at J, while the number of junction bases matched to no gene is 10. The CDR3 sequence holds 17 residues, the cysteine and phenylalanine included. The retained sequence is limited to the CDR3, 51 bases, with the frame set at the first base. Donors were healthy HIV-negative adults with no recently reported acute infections or vaccinations. Only Caucasian adults living in Nashville, Tennessee, USA were represented among the donors. CD8 memory samples consisted of magnetically selected CD45RO+ cells combined with CCR7-negative CD45RA+ effector memory (TemRA) cells. Blood was obtained by leukapheresis, after which PBMCs were separated by Ficoll-Histopaque density gradient centrifugation and cryopreserved in liquid nitrogen vapor phase. Analytical flow cytometry was used to check the purity and quantity of every magnetically sorted T cell population. Genomic DNA was isolated from each sorted fraction and quantified by UV absorbance on a Nanodrop 2000c.

What the research found in general, with its limitations: Even with the large sequencing depth, rarefaction of the sorted-subset datasets indicated that sequencing was incomplete. Only blood was sampled, and tissue TCR repertoires likely differ from those in blood. Pairwise subsampling indicated that sequencing depth was expected to affect the degree of clonotype sharing among donors. Sharing across a handful of donors was observed for 5% to 6.5% of naive CD4, 3% to 3.5% of naive CD8, over 2% of memory CD4, and roughly 0.4% of memory CD8 clonotypes. Clonotypes shared by all four sorted-subset donors showed higher generation probabilities than non-shared clonotypes. Because the study included only a small number of donors, the genetic and exposure-history diversity represented was limited. Estimated clonotype richness was generally larger for naive than for memory subsets.

This TCR was recovered from a man aged 18 to 30 in good health. Some clones in this sample may be carry-over from other donors' samples. Sequenced input: memory CD8+ T cells from PBMCs. In light of the paper, this sample's cell subset or site label describes: CD45RO+ cells pooled with CCR7-negative TemRA cells. The sequence is built from TRBV15 and TRBJ2-1, and 8 junction bases match TRBD1. Here is the DNA: TGTGCCACCAGCAGAGGTCTTCCGGGACAGGCTCACAATGAGCAGTTCTTC. This yields the protein CATSRGLPGQAHNEQFF.